This T cell receptor (beta chain) was captured in a study of shared clonotypes between healthy human individuals. General study points: A few donors had roughly 5% of their naive CD4 clonotypes in common.

Note on this clone: Its antigen remains unidentified.

Original processing methods: Junction-only sequences without quality scores came from ImmunoSEQ, so filtering differed. TCRdb keeps only in-frame clones here, not all; method: immunoSEQ multiplex PCR. V and J calls and clone size are given by that table; D and trimming were obtained from the DNA. The sample yields 2 million to 2.5 million clones, over 85% seen once. This CDR3 spans 15 amino acids. In germline, CDR1 is SGHVS, CDR2 FQNEAQ. V lost 5 bases to trimming and J lost 3 bases, with 16 bases between them. Sample: naive CD4+ T cells sorted from blood. Described subset: CD45RA+ positively selected. The chain employs TRBV7-8 and TRBJ1-2; possibly TRBD1 for D (5 bases). This clonotype originated in a man aged 18 to 30 in good health. The CDR3 reads CASSPTGRAYYGYTF. In DNA form, the CDR3 reads TGTGCCAGCAGCCCGACCGGCAGGGCCTACTATGGCTACACCTTC.